This entry lists 17 T cell receptor beta chains sequenced from one sample in a study of shared clonotypes between healthy human individuals. This table comes from immunoSEQ multiplex PCR, and its TCRdb copy is limited to in-frame clones, with some not included. The sample consists of around 2,000,000 clones, about 95% of them appearing once. Positively selected for CCR7, the CD45RO-negative cells used as naive CD8 cells excluded terminally differentiated effector memory CD45RA+ cells. Sequences were obtained from naive CD8+ T cells sorted from blood. The receptor source for this set is a man younger than 30 in good health.

This clone appeared a single time. This chain connects TRBV6-6 to TRBJ2-7; D uncertain. The V and J ends lost 2 bases and 3 bases respectively, with 11 bases between them. This CDR3 is 14 amino acids long. From germline, CDR1 is MNHNY and CDR2 SVGAGI (reference sequence). Here the CDR3 DNA reads TGTGCCAGCAGTTACATCATAGGGTTCTACGAGCAGTACTTC. Translating it yields CASSYIIGFYEQYF.

The V call is TRBV7-6, the J call TRBJ2-2; no clear D gene. This CDR3 spans 12 amino acids. CDR1 is SGHVS and CDR2 is FNYEAQ in the germline V gene. Trimming pared 2 bases from V and 10 bases from J, leaving 8 bases between. The CDR3 loop reads CASSLPRAELFF. CDR3 coding DNA: TGTGCCAGCAGCTTACCCCGGGCGGAGCTGTTTTTT.

J is TRBJ2-1 and V is TRBV7-9; 7 bases are shared with TRBD1. Germline CDR1 SEHNR, CDR2 FQNEAQ (reference sequence). The V and J ends lost 5 bases and 8 bases, in that order; junction bases with no gene match: 6. The CDR3 extends over 13 amino acids. The CDR3 region has the DNA TGTGCCAGCAGCATAGGCACAGGGGATGAGCAGTTCTTC. Its protein is CASSIGTGDEQFF.

The rearrangement links TRBV7-9 to TRBJ2-5; the D gene could be TRBD1 or TRBD2 (5 bases each). The CDR3 contains 14 residues. V gave up 4 bases and J gave up 5 bases, with 14 bases separating them. CDR1 and CDR2 from the germline V gene are SEHNR and FQNEAQ (reference sequence). Written as DNA, the CDR3 is TGTGCCAGCAGCTCCCCTTCGGGGACCGAGACCCAGTACTTC. This translates into CASSSPSGTETQYF.

The chain employs TRBV5-6 and TRBJ1-2; D is undetermined. CDR1 and CDR2 from the germline V gene are SGHDT and YYEEEE. The length of the CDR3 is 12 residues. Trimming removed 4 bases at V and 3 bases at J, with 7 bases between. CDR3 sequence reads: CASSTAYYGYTF. CDR3 in DNA: TGTGCCAGCAGCACAGCTTACTATGGCTACACCTTC.

A remark on this clone: Mismatch with germline at one junction end may stem from a read error. The rearrangement links TRBV7-7 to TRBJ2-3; tentatively, D is TRBD1 or TRBD2 (5 bases each). CDR3 length equals 19 residues. The germline CDR1 and CDR2 sequences are SSHAT and FNYEAQ (reference sequence). The DNA for the CDR3 is TGTGCTAGCAGCTTAGTCTCTCGGCAGGGAGATACTAGCACAGATACGCAGTATTTT. Translating gives CASSLVSRQGDTSTDTQYF.

This rearrangement joins TRBV4-2 to TRBJ2-1, with TRBD2 as a possible D gene (5 bases). Germline V gene data show CDR1 as LGHNA and CDR2 as YNFKEQ. V was pared by 4 bases and J by 8 bases, with 15 bases between. The CDR3 has 14 amino acids. The DNA of the CDR3 is TGTGCCAGCAGCCCATACGGTAGCGAGCATGAGCAGTTCTTC. It is translated as CASSPYGSEHEQFF.

The genes are TRBV7-9 and TRBJ2-7; tentatively, D is TRBD2 (5 bases). V lost 5 bases and J lost 4, with 12 bases in between. Germline CDR1 is SEHNR and CDR2 is FQNEAQ (reference sequence). CDR3 length equals 13 residues. The CDR3 nucleotides are TGTGCCAGCAGCCGGGGAGAGATTTACGAGCAGTACTTC. It translates to CASSRGEIYEQYF.

The V call is TRBV2, the J call TRBJ1-2; tentatively, D is TRBD1 (6 bases). This CDR3 spans 14 amino acids. The ends were cut back, 9 bases at V and 4 bases at J, with 18 bases in the middle. CDR1 SNHLY and CDR2 FYNNEI come from the germline V gene. The CDR3 nucleotides read TGTGCCAGTCTGGGCTCAGGGGCCCCCTATGGCTACACCTTC. Protein sequence: CASLGSGAPYGYTF.

The rearrangement links TRBV7-2 to TRBJ2-7; tentatively, D is TRBD2 (6 bases). Germline V gene sequence: CDR1 SGHTA, CDR2 FQGNSA. The V and J ends lost 5 bases and 2 bases respectively, with 10 bases between them. The CDR3 consists of 13 residues. CDR3 region: CASSAGPTYEQYF. CDR3 bases: TGTGCCAGCAGCGCGGGACCCACCTACGAGCAGTACTTC. The full variable domain, its missing parts supplied by reference TRBV7-2 and TRBJ2-7, is GAGVSQSPSNKVTEKGKDVELRCDPISGHTALYWYRQSLGQGLEFLIYFQGNSAPDKSGLPSDRFSAERTGGSVSTLTIQRTQQEDSAVYLCASSAGPTYEQYFGPGTRLTVT.

The CDR3 coding sequence is TGTGCCAGCAGCCAATCCGGGACAGGCTTAAACTACGAGCAGTACTTC. It specifies CASSQSGTGLNYEQYF. The chain uses TRBV7-2 and TRBJ2-7, with TRBD1 matching 8 bases. Germline V gives CDR1 SGHTA, CDR2 FQGNSA. The CDR3 spans 16 residues. Germline trimming cut 5 bases from V and 3 bases from J; bases unmatched to any gene: 12.

The chain employs TRBV7-9 and TRBJ2-1; D not resolved. The CDR3 extends over 13 amino acids. The V end lost 9 bases, the J end lost 8 bases, and 17 bases lay between the germline ends. Germline-derived CDR1 and CDR2 are SEHNR and FQNEAQ (reference sequence). The CDR3 DNA reads as TGTGCCAGTCGGATCGCCCCTTTAGATGAGCAGTTCTTC. Its translation is CASRIAPLDEQFF.

The chain joins TRBV19 to TRBJ2-7, with D tentatively TRBD1 (6 bases). CDR3 length: 17 residues. Germline CDR1 and CDR2: LNHDA and SQIVND (reference sequence). The germline V and J ends were trimmed by 5 bases and 2 bases, with 22 bases remaining between them. DNA for the CDR3: TGTGCCAGTAGTCCTCACAAAGCGACAGGTGTCCCCTACGAGCAGTACTTC. It is translated as CASSPHKATGVPYEQYF.

The chain couples TRBV13 to TRBJ1-2; a possible D gene is TRBD1 (6 bases). Trimming left V 3 bases short and J 4 bases short, with 15 bases between. Germline V gene lookup returns CDR1 PRHDT and CDR2 FYEKMQ (reference sequence). This CDR3 has 15 residues. The CDR3 region has the DNA TGTGCCAGCAGCTTGGCGGGAGGACAGCCCTATGGCTACACCTTC. Protein product: CASSLAGGQPYGYTF.

The gene calls are TRBV11-2 and TRBJ2-7; 9 positions agree with TRBD1. The CDR3 contains 19 residues. CDR1 and CDR2 from the germline V gene are SGHAT and FQNNGV. V was clipped by 1 base and J by 3 bases; unmatched bases: 16. The CDR3 DNA reads as TGTGCCAGCAGCTTAGCCGACTCGGGACAGGGTCCCCTTCTCTACGAGCAGTACTTC. The encoded protein is CASSLADSGQGPLLYEQYF.

CDR3 nucleotides: TGTGCCAGCAGCGCCCCCGGAGGGCTGGGGGCCGGGGAGCTGTTTTTT. Amino acids: CASSAPGGLGAGELFF. The chain carries TRBV9 and TRBJ2-2; maybe TRBD2 (6 bases). The germline V and J ends were trimmed by 3 bases and 6 bases, with 18 bases remaining between them. The CDR3 contains 16 residues. CDR1 is SGDLS and CDR2 is YYNGEE in the germline V gene. Complete variable domain (other parts from reference TRBV9 and TRBJ2-2): DSGVTQTPKHLITATGQRVTLRCSPRSGDLSVYWYQQSLDQGLQFLIQYYNGEERAKGNILERFSAQQFPDLHSELNLSSLELGDSALYFCASSAPGGLGAGELFFGEGSRLTVL.

Regarding this clone: The sample has other DNA sequences that encode this CDR3 too. The rearrangement links TRBV4-1 to TRBJ2-7, with TRBD2 matching 10 bases. Germline CDR1 and CDR2: MGHRA and YSYEKL. J gave up 2 bases and V 0 bases, and 1 base lay outside the gene matches. This CDR3 spans 15 amino acids. Here the CDR3 DNA reads TGCGCCAGCAGCCAAGAACTAGCGGGGACCTACGAGCAGTACTTC. This encodes CASSQELAGTYEQYF.